This T cell receptor (beta chain) was sequenced in a study of T cells in Graves' hyperthyroidism and ophthalmopathy. About the research overall: Peripheral blood specimens were obtained at initial diagnosis, prior to any treatment. Study results and limitations: Most thyroid clonotypes expanded above 0.001 appeared in blood too.

To note about this clonotype: The target antigen is unknown.

Patients were excluded for uncontrolled infection, other autoimmune disease, pregnancy or lactation. The germline V gene has CDR1 KGHSH and CDR2 LQKENI. The CDR3 is 16 amino acids. The J segment lost 5 bases and the V segment lost 6 bases, leaving 14 bases of the junction unmatched. TCR beta CDR3 sequences were amplified from RNA transcripts. In the first-round RT-PCR of the TCR CDR3, the HTBI primer set was used. TCRdb processed the multiplex PCR reads anew with MiXCR; each CDR3 protein has one entry. The table includes some 650,000 distinct CDR3 sequences, about a sixth detected once. The chain has TRBV18 and TRBJ2-7, with 9 bases fitting TRBD2. The sequenced material came from blood. This receptor was taken from a woman aged 40 to 50 with Graves' ophthalmopathy. The CDR3 nucleotides read TGTGCCAGCTCGCCAATTGGTAGCGGGAGCTACCACGAGCAGTACTTC. This gives the protein CASSPIGSGSYHEQYF.